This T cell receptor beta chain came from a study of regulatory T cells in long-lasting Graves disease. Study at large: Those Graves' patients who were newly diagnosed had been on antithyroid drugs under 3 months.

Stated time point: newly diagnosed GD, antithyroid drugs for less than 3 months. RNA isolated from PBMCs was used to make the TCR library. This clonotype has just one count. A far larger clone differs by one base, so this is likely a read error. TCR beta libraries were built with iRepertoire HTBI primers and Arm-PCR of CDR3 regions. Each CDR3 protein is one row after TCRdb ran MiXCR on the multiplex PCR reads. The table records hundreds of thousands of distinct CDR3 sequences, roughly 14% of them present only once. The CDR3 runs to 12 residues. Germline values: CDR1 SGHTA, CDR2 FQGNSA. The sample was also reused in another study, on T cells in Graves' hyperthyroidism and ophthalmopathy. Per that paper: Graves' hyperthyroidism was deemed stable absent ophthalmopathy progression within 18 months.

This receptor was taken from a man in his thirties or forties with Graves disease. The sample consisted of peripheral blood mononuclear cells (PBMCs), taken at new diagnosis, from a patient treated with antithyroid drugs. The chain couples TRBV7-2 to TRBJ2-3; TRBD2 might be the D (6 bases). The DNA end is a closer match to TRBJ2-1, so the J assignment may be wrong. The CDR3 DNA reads TGTGCCAGCAGCTTAGGGGGGGATGGGCAGTTCTTC. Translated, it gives CASSLGGDGQFF.